The source of this T cell receptor (beta chain) is a study of OX40 agonist ivuxolimab in advanced cancers. Turning to the study itself: The eligibility criteria allowed prior anti-PD-1, anti-PD-L1 or anti-CTLA-4 therapy, and about 40% had some. Regarding the study as a whole: Clonal expansion by week 6 occurred in CD4+ and CD8+ blood T cells (at 0.1 to 3.0 mg/kg).

The table came from immunoSEQ multiplex PCR; TCRdb's copy has only in-frame clones and leaves some out. The sample shows approximately 60,000 clones, around 77% of them seen only once. This clone was counted a few times. As yet, its antigen is unknown. Here the sequenced sample was CD4+ or CD8+ T cells sorted from blood, taken in a trial of the OX40 agonist ivuxolimab. The sequence derives from an adult with an advanced solid tumor such as melanoma, head and neck, liver or kidney cancer.

The CDR3 region is CASSPHRGQGVGELFF. CDR3 in DNA: TGTGCCAGCAGTCCCCACAGGGGGCAAGGTGTCGGGGAGCTGTTTTTT. The chain carries TRBV27 and TRBJ2-2, with 9 bases aligning to TRBD1. Germline loops: CDR1 MNHEY, CDR2 SMNVEV (reference sequence). With 5 bases clipped from V and 7 bases from J, the junction kept 11 bases outside the gene matches. The CDR3 consists of 16 residues.